The TCR beta chain under discussion was sequenced for a study of blood T cell repertoires in COVID-19 (dated by TCRdb to 2020 to 2022). Regarding the research as a whole: Samples covering the acute and convalescent phases of COVID-19 were provided by collaborators in the United States, Italy and Spain. The material from the prospective study consisted of cDNA or gDNA derived from T cells, B-cell-depleted T cells, or PBMCs. The dataset comprised deeply sampled blood TCRbeta repertoires from subjects exposed to, actively infected with, or recovered from COVID-19. The repertoires were released in a freely available public database meant as a resource for research on the immune response to SARS-CoV-2. Samples were obtained from the ongoing ImmuneRACE study (first 160 participants) and from over a thousand subjects provided by 6 global collaborators. A de-identified subject ID, COVID-19 status, age in years and sex were almost always included in the sample metadata. Where HLA class I and class II types were available, the types were taken from metadata supplied by the sample provider, not from assay-based typing.

General findings and caveats noted by the study authors: The quantity of clinical and demographic metadata differed by source and by participant and was supplied without curation.

At one collaborating source in Seattle, patients were enrolled during active infection and were followed longitudinally through the course of disease. Collaborating institutions collected whole blood in K2EDTA tubes following their own protocols. For TCRbeta analysis, collaborators shipped samples in one of three forms: frozen whole blood, isolated PBMCs, or DNA extracted from either of those sample types. The germline V gene (reference sequence) sets CDR1 to GTSNPN and CDR2 to SVGIG. V is pared back by 0 bases and J by 3 bases, with 9 bases lying between the germline termini. The CDR3 goes from the cysteine to the phenylalanine over 14 residues. Here the CDR3 DNA is all that survives: 42 bases in frame from base 1. TCRbeta CDR3 regions were amplified from genomic DNA using the immunoSEQ Assay, a bias-controlled multiplex PCR. For the original study's pipeline: Nucleated cell counts per sample were estimated from amplification of reference gene primers within the assay. To quantify the absolute abundance of each unique TCRbeta CDR3 rearrangement, sequence reads were collapsed and filtered. For each sample, productive Simpson clonality was calculated by taking the square root of Simpson's diversity index across productive rearrangements. The clones in this table, taken by TCRdb from immuneACCESS, are in-frame only. Not every clone is retained; where verified, under half of the shortfall comes from an unresolved V gene, and the cause of the rest is unknown. That table furnishes V, J and clone size, whereas the DNA furnished D and trimming. A total of 200,000 to 300,000 clones appear in this sample, 85% to 90% of them only once. Approximately 5.1% of the sample comes from the top ten.

Of note for this clone: It lacks a known antigen. Per-base qualities were not stored, and no clone one base away is much larger.

The V and J segments used are TRBV30 and TRBJ2-1; no confident D gene assignment can be made. The specimen was peripheral blood. The TCR sequence derives from a woman in her fifties or sixties with COVID-19, enrolled during active disease. CDR3 loop: CAWSVRFGYNEQFF. The nucleotide sequence reads as follows: TGTGCCTGGAGTGTACGGTTCGGCTACAATGAGCAGTTCTTC.